This T cell receptor beta chain was retrieved from a study of T cell changes during pregnancy in multiple sclerosis. V was clipped by 2 bases and J by 2 bases; unmatched bases: 6. Germline V gives CDR1 SGHRS, CDR2 YFSETQ. CDR3 length equals 15 residues. Only in-frame clones appear in the TCRdb table, and some are missing; sequencing was by immunoSEQ multiplex PCR. This sample has around 49,000 clones, with about 90% found just once. The chain employs TRBV5-1 and TRBJ2-5, with 7 bases identical to TRBD2. The TCR sequence derives from a female donor in good health, enrolled as a control in a pregnancy study. The source material was CD4+ T cells from peripheral blood mononuclear cells, sampled after pregnancy. The CDR3 here is CASSFGGGLQETQYF. CDR3 DNA: TGCGCCAGCAGCTTTGGGGGGGGACTACAAGAGACCCAGTACTTC.